A selection of T cell receptor beta chains follows, all from one sample in a study of beta chain features in type 1 diabetes. Assay used: immunoSEQ multiplex PCR; TCRdb lists only in-frame clones, some missing. The table lists roughly 290,000 clones, roughly 15% of them singletons, with approximately 0.015% in the top ten. Sequenced: naive CD4+ T cells from blood. These receptors were collected from a man younger than 30 with type 1 diabetes. Each CDR3 is given with its conserved first and last residue. D genes are given only for firm matches. Clone sizes are given selectively: once, few, many, or a class where the clone is expanded.

D	V	length	size	J	CDR3	DNA
-	TRBV6-6	13	-	TRBJ1-1	CASSYSNYREAFF	TGTGCCAGCAGTTACTCGAACTACCGTGAAGCTTTCTTT
-	TRBV9	14	few	TRBJ1-2	CASSVEDRGYGYTF	TGTGCCAGCAGCGTAGAGGACAGAGGATATGGCTACACCTTC
TRBD1	TRBV27	13	few	TRBJ1-5	CASSRRDRRPQHF	TGTGCCAGCAGTCGCCGGGACAGACGGCCCCAGCATTTT
TRBD2	TRBV6-5	15	-	TRBJ2-1	CASSRTSGGSYEQFF	TGTGCCAGCAGTCGGACTAGCGGGGGGAGTTATGAGCAGTTCTTC
TRBD2	TRBV7-2	13	-	TRBJ2-1	CASSLERLALEFF	TGTGCCAGCAGCTTAGAGCGACTAGCTCTCGAGTTCTTC
TRBD1	TRBV15	15	-	TRBJ1-2	CATSNPTGFNYGYTF	TGTGCCACCAGCAACCCGACAGGGTTTAACTATGGCTACACCTTC
-	TRBV29-1	13	few	TRBJ2-7	CSVGGTVSYEQYF	TGCAGCGTTGGAGGGACTGTGTCCTACGAGCAGTACTTC
-	TRBV5-4	13	-	TRBJ1-2	CASSLKGVYGYTF	TGTGCCAGCAGCCTTAAGGGGGTATATGGCTACACCTTC
TRBD1	TRBV10-3	16	-	TRBJ2-7	CAISDVPGQGSYEQYF	TGTGCCATCAGCGACGTACCGGGACAGGGCTCCTACGAGCAGTACTTC
TRBD2	TRBV18	16	few	TRBJ2-7	CASSPPSRPGRGEQYF	TGTGCCAGCTCACCACCGTCCCGGCCTGGGAGGGGAGAGCAGTACTTC
-	TRBV29-1	13	-	TRBJ1-2	CSAELGEISGYTF	TGCAGCGCCGAACTCGGGGAGATAAGTGGCTACACCTTC
-	TRBV18	13	few	TRBJ1-5	CASSPQRNQPQHF	TGTGCCAGCTCACCACAGCGCAATCAGCCCCAGCATTTT
-	TRBV2	15	-	TRBJ2-1	CASSVLVNQRGEQFF	TGTGCCAGCAGTGTGTTGGTAAATCAAAGGGGTGAGCAGTTCTTC
-	TRBV20-1	11	-	TRBJ1-2	CSARSRYGYTF	TGCAGTGCTAGATCGCGGTATGGCTACACCTTC
-	TRBV14	17	few	TRBJ2-1	CASSQSPRGGLYNEQFF	TGTGCCAGCAGCCAAAGCCCAAGGGGGGGCCTATACAATGAGCAGTTCTTC
TRBD1	TRBV15	16	few	TRBJ1-2	CATTPGDRGRGYGYTF	TGTGCCACCACTCCCGGGGACAGGGGGCGCGGGTATGGCTACACCTTC
-	TRBV5-1	13	few	TRBJ2-3	CASSWGLTDTQYF	TGCGCCAGCAGCTGGGGACTCACAGATACGCAGTATTTT
-	TRBV27	16	-	TRBJ2-3	CASSSYSGYYTDTQYF	TGTGCCAGCAGTTCTTACAGCGGATACTACACAGATACGCAGTATTTT
-	TRBV11-2	14	few	TRBJ2-2	CASSSDTNTGELFF	TGTGCCAGCAGCTCGGACACCAACACCGGGGAGCTGTTTTTT
-	TRBV29-1	13	-	TRBJ2-3	CSVEVAVQDTQYF	TGCAGCGTTGAAGTTGCAGTCCAAGATACGCAGTATTTT
-	TRBV5-6	14	-	TRBJ2-5	CASSFRQGYETQYF	TGTGCCAGCAGCTTTAGGCAGGGTTACGAGACCCAGTACTTC
-	TRBV28	13	-	TRBJ2-5	CASSLAGGGTQYF	TGTGCCAGCAGTTTGGCAGGGGGAGGGACCCAGTACTTC
-	TRBV9	15	-	TRBJ2-1	CASSVAGGNSGEQFF	TGTGCCAGCAGCGTAGCAGGCGGGAATTCCGGTGAGCAGTTCTTC
-	TRBV11-2	15	few	TRBJ1-6	CASSRVGGRNSPLHF	TGTGCCAGCAGCCGAGTCGGGGGGCGGAATTCACCCCTCCACTTT
TRBD1	TRBV10-3	17	-	TRBJ2-6	CAISPWTGLSGANVLTF	TGTGCCATCAGTCCCTGGACAGGCCTCTCTGGGGCCAACGTCCTGACTTTC
TRBD2	TRBV9	17	-	TRBJ2-7	CASSVGGWAGASYEQYF	TGTGCCAGCAGCGTAGGTGGCTGGGCGGGAGCCTCCTACGAGCAGTACTTC
-	TRBV20-1	10	-	TRBJ2-5	CSAQQETQYF	TGCAGTGCGCAGCAAGAGACCCAGTACTTC
-	TRBV5-4	12	-	TRBJ1-2	CASSLSSYGYTF	TGTGCCAGCAGCTTGTCCAGCTATGGCTACACCTTC
-	TRBV14	15	few	TRBJ1-2	CASSQVSGGYYGYTF	TGTGCCAGCAGCCAAGTTTCCGGGGGGTACTATGGCTACACCTTC
-	TRBV7-7	15	few	TRBJ2-5	CASSLGYPSVETQYF	TGTGCCAGCAGCTTAGGATATCCTAGCGTAGAGACCCAGTACTTC
TRBD1	TRBV30	14	few	TRBJ1-5	CAWARTGISQPQHF	TGTGCCTGGGCTCGGACAGGGATTAGTCAGCCCCAGCATTTT
TRBD1	TRBV7-9	15	-	TRBJ2-7	CASSIQGQVRYEQYF	TGTGCCAGCAGCATCCAGGGACAGGTTCGCTACGAGCAGTACTTC
TRBD1	TRBV28	12	-	TRBJ1-2	CASSWDRAGYTF	TGTGCCAGCAGTTGGGACAGGGCGGGCTACACCTTC
-	TRBV7-7	13	-	TRBJ2-2	CASRRIGSGELFF	TGTGCCAGCAGACGTATCGGGAGTGGGGAGCTGTTTTTT
TRBD2	TRBV4-3	19	-	TRBJ2-4	CASSQAPSGGSGAKNIQYF	TGCGCCAGCAGCCAAGCCCCTAGCGGGGGGTCCGGAGCCAAAAACATTCAGTACTTC
TRBD1	TRBV5-5	14	-	TRBJ1-2	CASSFDRASGGYTF	TGTGCCAGCAGCTTTGACAGGGCCTCGGGTGGCTACACCTTC
-	TRBV29-1	11	-	TRBJ2-1	CSAGGTREQFF	TGCAGCGCCGGAGGGACCAGGGAGCAGTTCTTC
TRBD2	TRBV27	12	few	TRBJ2-7	CASVGRGDEQYF	TGTGCCAGCGTGGGGCGGGGGGACGAGCAGTACTTC
-	TRBV2	11	-	TRBJ1-2	CASSRGDGYTF	TGTGCCAGCAGCCGGGGAGATGGCTACACCTTC
TRBD1	TRBV5-1	14	-	TRBJ2-3	CASSLRQGPDTQYF	TGCGCCAGCAGCTTGAGACAGGGTCCAGATACGCAGTATTTT
TRBD2	TRBV19	14	few	TRBJ2-7	CASRISGASYEQYF	TGTGCCAGTAGGATTAGCGGGGCCTCCTACGAGCAGTACTTC
-	TRBV5-1	16	few	TRBJ1-2	CASSLLAGQINYGYTF	TGCGCCAGCAGTCTTCTAGCCGGACAGATTAACTATGGCTACACCTTC
TRBD2	TRBV11-2	16	few	TRBJ2-7	CASSLVLLAGAREQYF	TGTGCCAGCAGCTTAGTTCTGCTAGCGGGAGCCCGCGAGCAGTACTTC
-	TRBV30	14	few	TRBJ1-5	CAWGQGQGNQPQHF	TGTGCCTGGGGCCAGGGACAAGGCAATCAGCCCCAGCATTTT
TRBD2	TRBV5-1	16	-	TRBJ2-3	CASSLSLAGDTDTQYF	TGCGCCAGCAGCTTGAGCCTAGCGGGGGACACAGATACGCAGTATTTT
-	TRBV5-8	11	-	TRBJ2-5	CASSLGRAGYF	TGTGCCAGCAGCTTGGGCCGGGCGGGGTACTTC
-	TRBV4-1	12	few	TRBJ2-1	CASSRPGDEQFF	TGCGCCAGCAGCCGCCCGGGGGATGAGCAGTTCTTC
TRBD1	TRBV6-6	16	-	TRBJ2-7	CASSYTRDRGPYEQYF	TGTGCCAGCAGTTACACCCGGGACAGGGGGCCCTACGAGCAGTACTTC
-	TRBV6-5	14	-	TRBJ1-2	CASSYLGVSHGYTF	TGTGCCAGCAGTTACCTCGGGGTCTCCCATGGCTACACCTTC
TRBD2	TRBV5-4	15	-	TRBJ2-2	CASSYPGLGAGELFF	TGTGCCAGCAGCTACCCGGGACTAGGTGCCGGGGAGCTGTTTTTT
-	TRBV2	16	-	TRBJ2-3	CASSAFQGTYTDTQYF	TGTGCCAGCAGCGCTTTCCAGGGGACCTACACAGATACGCAGTATTTT
-	TRBV7-2	16	few	TRBJ2-3	CASSSRQITHTDTQYF	TGTGCCAGCAGCTCTCGACAGATAACCCACACAGATACGCAGTATTTT
TRBD1	TRBV7-9	14	-	TRBJ2-1	CASSRDSVYNEQFF	TGTGCCAGCAGCCGGGACAGCGTTTACAATGAGCAGTTCTTC
TRBD1	TRBV7-9	13	-	TRBJ2-1	CASSEQGYNEQFF	TGTGCCAGCAGCGAACAGGGGTACAATGAGCAGTTCTTC
TRBD1	TRBV10-3	15	-	TRBJ2-7	CAISAPGQGAHEQYF	TGTGCCATCAGCGCACCGGGACAGGGGGCGCACGAGCAGTACTTC
-	TRBV7-2	15	-	TRBJ2-3	CASRPPGLSTDTQYF	TGTGCCAGCAGACCTCCGGGACTCAGCACAGATACGCAGTATTTT
-	TRBV28	14	few	TRBJ2-7	CASRAPGTTYEQYF	TGTGCCAGCAGGGCCCCGGGGACAACCTACGAGCAGTACTTC
-	TRBV6-1	16	few	TRBJ2-1	CASSEATLSSYNEQFF	TGTGCCAGCAGTGAAGCTACTCTTAGCTCCTACAATGAGCAGTTCTTC
TRBD1	TRBV11-2	15	few	TRBJ2-4	CASSALRGTKNIQYF	TGTGCCAGCAGCGCTCTCAGGGGGACCAAAAACATTCAGTACTTC
TRBD1	TRBV28	12	-	TRBJ2-1	CASRDRVNEQFF	TGTGCCAGCAGGGACAGGGTGAATGAGCAGTTCTTC